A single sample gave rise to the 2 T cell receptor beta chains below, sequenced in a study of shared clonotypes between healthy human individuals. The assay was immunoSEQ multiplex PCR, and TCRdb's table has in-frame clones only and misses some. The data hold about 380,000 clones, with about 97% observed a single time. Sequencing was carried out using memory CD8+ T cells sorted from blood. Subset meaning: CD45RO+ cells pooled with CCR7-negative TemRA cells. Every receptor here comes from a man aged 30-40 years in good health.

CDR3 bases: TGTGCCAGCGCCCACGCCGGCGGCCCCCTATGGAATGAGCAGTTCTTC. This sequence encodes CASAHAGGPLWNEQFF. The rearrangement joins TRBV13 to TRBJ2-1; the D is unclear. This CDR3 region has 16 residues. The ends were cut back, 8 bases at V and 7 bases at J, with 24 bases in the middle. The germline V gene has CDR1 PRHDT and CDR2 FYEKMQ (reference sequence). Drawing the rest from reference TRBV13 and TRBJ2-1, the complete variable domain is AAGVIQSPRHLIKEKRETATLKCYPIPRHDTVYWYQQGPGQDPQFLISFYEKMQSDKGSIPDRFSAQQFSDYHSELNMSSLELGDSALYFCASAHAGGPLWNEQFFGPGTRLTVL.

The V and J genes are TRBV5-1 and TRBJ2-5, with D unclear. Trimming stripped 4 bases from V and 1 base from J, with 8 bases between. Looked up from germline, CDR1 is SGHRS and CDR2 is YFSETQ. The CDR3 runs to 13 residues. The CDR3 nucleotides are TGCGCCAGCAGCCGGGCCTTCCAAGAGACCCAGTACTTC. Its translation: CASSRAFQETQYF.